This TCR beta chain was identified during a study of a mutant IDH1 vaccine in newly diagnosed glioma. Clones were sequenced by immunoSEQ multiplex PCR, and TCRdb holds only the in-frame ones, with some missing. The sample holds about 33,000 clones, 88% seen once. Worth noting for this clone: Its antigen is unidentified.

Sample time point: week 23, last vaccination. Alongside topical imiquimod, each dose of vaccine comprised 300 ug of mutant IDH1 20-mer peptide. Per germline, CDR1 MGHRA and CDR2 YSYEKL. This CDR3 region has 13 residues. Trimming took off 2 bases at V and 3 bases at J, with 7 bases between the two ends. The receptor comes from a man between 40 and 49 years old with glioma. The sample here was PBMCs, taken from a glioma patient whose treatment included an IDH1 peptide vaccine. The chain couples TRBV4-1 to TRBJ2-5, with D uncertain. The chain's CDR3 is CASSQWREETQYF. DNA for the CDR3: TGCGCCAGCAGCCAATGGCGCGAAGAGACCCAGTACTTC.